This T cell receptor beta chain is from a study of blood T cells in healthy people across ages. The wider study: About one barcoded beta molecule was captured per two T cells (by template switching).

On this clonotype: No antigen is known for it.

Each sample gave at least 6.5 million isolated PBMCs. Then a second PCR, running about 7 to 11 cycles, was carried out with a sample-barcoded 5' primer and a J-beta primer mix. Every sample gave at least 3 million paired-end reads containing CDR3. TCRdb called the 5' RACE reads again in MiXCR, with one record for every CDR3 protein. The sample lists hundreds of thousands of distinct CDR3 sequences, roughly half occurring once. Whole-study findings and limits: With age, beta diversity per million T cells declined roughly linearly, significantly by roughly 40.

This TCR was recovered from a man aged 60 to 69 in good health. Sequenced: blood.

The CDR3 here is CASSRDLGGETQYF. CDR3 DNA sequence: TGTGCCAGCAGTAGAGACCTCGGAGGGGAGACCCAGTACTTC. V is TRBV6-5 and J is TRBJ2-5, with D possibly TRBD2 on 6 matching bases. Trimming shortened V by 5 bases and J by 5 bases, and 15 bases separated the two germline ends. This CDR3 region has 14 residues. The germline gives CDR1 MNHEY, CDR2 SVGAGI.